This is a list of T cell receptor beta chains from one sample in a study of T cells after yellow fever vaccination. One entry per CDR3 protein, called by TCRdb with MiXCR from the 5' RACE reads. The sample includes 610,000 or so distinct CDR3 sequences, over 9% of them seen just once. The source was PBMCs, collected on the day of the yellow fever booster vaccination. These receptors all come from a man under 40 who received the YFV17D yellow fever vaccine. The CDR3 runs from the conserved cysteine through the conserved F or W. A D gene is named only where the DNA matches it firmly. Clone size appears in some rows only: once, few, many, or a class for an expanded clone.

d_gene	v_gene	j_gene	abundance	CDR3nt	CDR3aa
NA	TRBV7-2	TRBJ1-2	few	TGTGCCAGCAGCTTAGGGAAGTCTTTCTATGGCTACACCTTC	CASSLGKSFYGYTF
NA	TRBV5-1	TRBJ1-5	NA	TGCGCCAGCATTTGGGATCAGCCCCAGCATTTT	CASIWDQPQHF
TRBD2	TRBV28	TRBJ2-2	few	TGTGCCAGCAGTTTCCCAAATAGCGGGAGGCCGATCGCCGGGGAGCTGTTTTTT	CASSFPNSGRPIAGELFF
NA	TRBV25-1	TRBJ1-2	NA	TGTGCCAGCAGTGGCTGGCCTATGACTGAAAGAGGTTCCTCAGGGGGCTACACCTTC	CASSGWPMTERGSSGGYTF
TRBD1	TRBV29-1	TRBJ1-1	NA	TGCAGCGTCGGGGACAGGTACACTGAAGCTTTCTTT	CSVGDRYTEAFF
NA	TRBV5-1	TRBJ2-3	NA	TGCGCCAGCAGCTTGGCAACCAGGGGAGCAGATACGCAGTATTTT	CASSLATRGADTQYF
TRBD1	TRBV4-1	TRBJ2-7	few	TGCGCCAGCAGCCAACCGGGACAGGGGATTGCCTACGAGCAGTACTTC	CASSQPGQGIAYEQYF
NA	TRBV20-1	TRBJ2-3	NA	TGCAGTGCTAGAGCCCCGGATACGCAGTATTTT	CSARAPDTQYF
NA	TRBV12-3/TRBV12-4	TRBJ2-7	NA	TGTGCCAGCAGACGGACTTTAGGAGGGATGTACGAGCAGTACTTC	CASRRTLGGMYEQYF
NA	TRBV7-6	TRBJ2-3	NA	TGTGCCAGCACCCTTACTCCCAGCACAGATACGCAGTATTTT	CASTLTPSTDTQYF
NA	TRBV10-3	TRBJ2-3	few	TGTGCCATCAAAAAAGAGGGGGGGCCAGATACGCAGTATTTT	CAIKKEGGPDTQYF
TRBD2	TRBV5-1	TRBJ2-2	few	TGCGCCAGCACGTCCGGGACTAGCGTCGACACCGGGGAGCTGTTTTTT	CASTSGTSVDTGELFF
TRBD1	TRBV4-2	TRBJ1-1	NA	TGTGCCAGCAGCGCCCAGGGGGCTGAAGCTTTCTTT	CASSAQGAEAFF
NA	TRBV20-1	TRBJ2-5	few	TGCAGTGCTATCGCACTCGAACGGGGACAAGAGACCCAGTACTTC	CSAIALERGQETQYF
NA	TRBV16	TRBJ2-1	few	TGTGCCAGCAGCCGGACGTCTTGGATAGATGAGCAGTTCTTC	CASSRTSWIDEQFF
NA	TRBV4-3	TRBJ2-7	few	TGCGCCAGCAGCCAATTTCCGGGGGTAAATGGGGAGCAGTACTTC	CASSQFPGVNGEQYF
NA	TRBV3-1	TRBJ2-7	few	TGTGCCAGCAGCCAAGATCCCAGGGGCTACGAGCAGTACTTC	CASSQDPRGYEQYF
NA	TRBV6-5	TRBJ2-5	NA	TGTGCCAGCAAAAGGTCCGGGGAGACCCAGTACTTC	CASKRSGETQYF
NA	TRBV3-1	TRBJ2-5	few	TGTGCCAGCAGCCAACTAACGGGAAGTAGGGAGACCCAGTACTTC	CASSQLTGSRETQYF
NA	TRBV20-1	TRBJ2-7	NA	TGCAGTGCTATCGATGGGGGGAAACCCTCCTACGAGCAGTACTTC	CSAIDGGKPSYEQYF
TRBD2	TRBV4-3	TRBJ2-1	few	TGCGCCAGCAGCCAAGTAAGGGCGGGAGGGTCCAATGAGCAGTTCTTC	CASSQVRAGGSNEQFF
NA	TRBV7-2	TRBJ1-1	few	TGTGCCAGCAGCGAACAGGGTTTAGGCACTGAAGCTTTCTTT	CASSEQGLGTEAFF
TRBD1	TRBV5-1	TRBJ2-7	NA	TGCGCCAGCAGCTCGGACAGGGGGCCCTACGAGCAGTACTTC	CASSSDRGPYEQYF
TRBD2	TRBV6-5	TRBJ2-3	NA	TGTGCCAGCAGTTACTCGTTAGGCGGGAGCCGATCCGTCCATACGCAGTATTTT	CASSYSLGGSRSVHTQYF
TRBD1	TRBV18	TRBJ1-2	many	TGCGCCAGCAGCCCCGGACAGGGGGATGGCTACACCTTC	CASSPGQGDGYTF
NA	TRBV7-2	TRBJ2-2	many	TGTGCCAGCAGCTACCAAACAGGGAACACCGGGGAGCTGTTTTTT	CASSYQTGNTGELFF